Listed below are T cell receptor beta chains from one sample, sequenced in a study of monozygotic twins with cystic fibrosis. Assay used: immunoSEQ multiplex PCR; TCRdb lists only in-frame clones, some missing. The sample includes about 10,000 clones, roughly 96% of them seen just once. The specimen was blood. These TCRs come from a boy under 18 with cystic fibrosis. Each CDR3 is given with its conserved first and last residue. Fields, in order: D gene, J gene, V gene, clone size, CDR3 protein, CDR3 DNA. The D gene is left open where the match is weak. Not every row has a clone size; where given, it reads once, few, many or a size class.

. | TRBJ1-1 | TRBV7-9 | . | CASSLGSGWAFF | TGTGCCAGCAGCTTAGGTAGTGGTTGGGCTTTCTTT
TRBD1 | TRBJ1-4 | TRBV5-1 | . | CASSRTGGEFNEKLFF | TGCGCCAGCAGCCGGACAGGGGGCGAGTTTAATGAAAAACTGTTTTTT
. | TRBJ2-1 | TRBV19 | . | CASSIVEGTSGSYNEQFF | TGTGCCAGTAGTATAGTGGAAGGGACCTCAGGCTCCTACAATGAGCAGTTCTTC
. | TRBJ2-7 | TRBV4-1 | . | CASSQRDYYEQYF | TGCGCCAGCAGCCAAAGAGACTACTACGAGCAGTACTTC
TRBD2 | TRBJ2-1 | TRBV7-9 | . | CASSSLLAGAVWNEQFF | TGTGCCAGCAGCTCCCTCCTAGCGGGAGCCGTATGGAATGAGCAGTTCTTC
TRBD1 | TRBJ2-7 | TRBV10-3 | . | CAISYDRGPYEQYF | TGTGCCATCAGTTACGACAGGGGGCCCTACGAGCAGTACTTC
TRBD2 | TRBJ2-2 | TRBV29-1 | . | CSVEPFSPSGSGRRTGELFF | TGCAGCGTTGAACCCTTCTCCCCTAGCGGGAGTGGCAGGCGGACCGGGGAGCTGTTTTTT
. | TRBJ1-5 | TRBV7-8 | . | CASSFNNQPQHF | TGTGCCAGCAGCTTCAACAATCAGCCCCAGCATTTT
TRBD1 | TRBJ2-4 | TRBV5-1 | . | CASATGAKNIQYF | TGCGCCAGCGCGACAGGGGCCAAAAACATTCAGTACTTC
TRBD1 | TRBJ2-3 | TRBV5-3 | . | CARSCGQGWTDTQYF | TGTGCCAGAAGCTGTGGACAGGGGTGGACAGATACGCAGTATTTT
. | TRBJ1-2 | TRBV19 | once | CASSIGDRYYGYTF | TGTGCCAGTAGTATAGGGGACCGGTACTATGGCTACACCTTC
. | TRBJ1-4 | TRBV29-1 | . | CSAQSGEKLFF | TGCAGCGCTCAGTCGGGTGAAAAACTGTTTTTT